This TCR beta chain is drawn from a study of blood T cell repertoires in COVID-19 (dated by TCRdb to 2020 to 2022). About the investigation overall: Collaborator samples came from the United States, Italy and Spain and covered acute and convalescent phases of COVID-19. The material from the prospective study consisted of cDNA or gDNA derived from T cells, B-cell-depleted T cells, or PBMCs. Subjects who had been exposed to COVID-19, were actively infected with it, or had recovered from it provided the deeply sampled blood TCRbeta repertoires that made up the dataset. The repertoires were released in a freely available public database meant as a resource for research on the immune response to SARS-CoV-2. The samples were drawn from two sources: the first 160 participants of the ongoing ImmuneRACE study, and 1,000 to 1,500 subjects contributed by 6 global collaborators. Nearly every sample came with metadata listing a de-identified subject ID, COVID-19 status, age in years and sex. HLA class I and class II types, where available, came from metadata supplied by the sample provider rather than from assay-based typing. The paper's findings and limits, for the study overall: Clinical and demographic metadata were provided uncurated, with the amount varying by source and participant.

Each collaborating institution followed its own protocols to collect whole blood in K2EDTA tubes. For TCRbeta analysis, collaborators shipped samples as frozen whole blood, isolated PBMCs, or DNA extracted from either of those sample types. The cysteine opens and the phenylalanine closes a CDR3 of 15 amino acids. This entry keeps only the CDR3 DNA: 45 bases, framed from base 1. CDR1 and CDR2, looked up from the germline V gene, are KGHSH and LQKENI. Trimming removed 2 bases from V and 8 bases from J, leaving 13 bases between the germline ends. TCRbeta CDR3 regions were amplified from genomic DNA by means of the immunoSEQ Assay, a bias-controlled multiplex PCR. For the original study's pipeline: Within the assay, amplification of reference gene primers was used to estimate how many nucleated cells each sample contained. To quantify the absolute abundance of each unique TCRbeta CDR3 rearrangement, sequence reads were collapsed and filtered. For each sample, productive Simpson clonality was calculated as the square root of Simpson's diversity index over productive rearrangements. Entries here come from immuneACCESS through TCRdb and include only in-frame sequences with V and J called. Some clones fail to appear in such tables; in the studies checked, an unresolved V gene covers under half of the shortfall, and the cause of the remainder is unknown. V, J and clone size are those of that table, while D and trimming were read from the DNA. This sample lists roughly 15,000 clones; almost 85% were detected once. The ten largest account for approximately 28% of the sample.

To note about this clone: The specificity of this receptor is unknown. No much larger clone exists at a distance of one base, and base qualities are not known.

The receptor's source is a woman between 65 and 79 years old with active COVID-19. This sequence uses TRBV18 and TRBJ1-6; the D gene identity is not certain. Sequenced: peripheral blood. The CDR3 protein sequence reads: CASSPFTLVDSPLHF. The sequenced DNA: TGTGCCAGCTCACCATTTACACTAGTAGATTCACCCCTCCACTTT.